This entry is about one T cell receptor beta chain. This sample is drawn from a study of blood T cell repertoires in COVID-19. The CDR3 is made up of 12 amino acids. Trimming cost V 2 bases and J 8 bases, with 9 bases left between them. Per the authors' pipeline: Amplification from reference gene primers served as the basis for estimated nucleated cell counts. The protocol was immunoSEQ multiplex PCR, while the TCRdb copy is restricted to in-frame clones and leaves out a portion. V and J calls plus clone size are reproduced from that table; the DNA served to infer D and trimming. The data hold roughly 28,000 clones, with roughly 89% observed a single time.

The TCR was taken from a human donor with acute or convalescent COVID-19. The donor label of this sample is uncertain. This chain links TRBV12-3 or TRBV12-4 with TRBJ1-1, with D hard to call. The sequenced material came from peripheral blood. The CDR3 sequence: CASSLYQREAFF. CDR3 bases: TGTGCCAGCAGTTTATACCAGAGGGAAGCTTTCTTT.